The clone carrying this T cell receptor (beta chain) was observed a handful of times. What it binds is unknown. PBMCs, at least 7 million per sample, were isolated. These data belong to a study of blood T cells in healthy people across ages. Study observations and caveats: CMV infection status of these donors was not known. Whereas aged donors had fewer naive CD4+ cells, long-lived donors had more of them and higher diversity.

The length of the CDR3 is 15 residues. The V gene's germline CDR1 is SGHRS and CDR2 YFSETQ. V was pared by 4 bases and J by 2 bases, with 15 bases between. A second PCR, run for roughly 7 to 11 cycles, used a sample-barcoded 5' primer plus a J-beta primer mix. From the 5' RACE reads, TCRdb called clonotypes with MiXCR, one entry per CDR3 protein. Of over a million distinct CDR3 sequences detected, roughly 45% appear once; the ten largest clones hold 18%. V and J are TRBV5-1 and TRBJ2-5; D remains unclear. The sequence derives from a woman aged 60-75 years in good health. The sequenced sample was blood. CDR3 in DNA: TGCGCCAGCAGCCTAGACGGTCGGTGGCAAGAGACCCAGTACTTC. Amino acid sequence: CASSLDGRWQETQYF.